This T cell receptor beta chain originates from a study of technical replicates of blood from several donors. Profiled with immunoSEQ multiplex PCR; TCRdb holds only in-frame clones, not every one. Among 98,000 or so clones listed, about 95% were seen once. The CDR3 spans 15 residues. From germline, CDR1 is SGHTA and CDR2 FQGTGA. V lost 3 bases and J 9 bases, leaving 18 bases between the germline ends. Sequencing used T cells isolated from PBMCs. The TCR originated in a human donor in good health. This chain links TRBV7-3 with TRBJ2-1; D may be TRBD1 (6 bases). CDR3 bases: TGTGCCAGCAGCTTCGGCTACGGGACAACCGGTGAGCAGTTCTTC. As protein: CASSFGYGTTGEQFF. Variable domain in full (rest from reference TRBV7-3 and TRBJ2-1): GAGVSQTPSNKVTEKGKYVELRCDPISGHTALYWYRQSLGQGPEFLIYFQGTGAADDSGLPNDRFFAVRPEGSVSTLKIQRTERGDSAVYLCASSFGYGTTGEQFFGPGTRLTVL.